What follows are 4 T cell receptor beta chains derived from one specimen sequenced in a study of PD-1 blockade in classical Hodgkin lymphoma. Clones were sequenced by immunoSEQ multiplex PCR, and TCRdb holds only the in-frame ones, with some missing. This table holds more than 70,000 clones, nearly 95% found once. Each of the patients experienced relapse following autologous stem cell transplantation, and their brentuximab vedotin exposure differed. Sequencing used peripheral blood mononuclear cells (PBMCs), obtained before the second cycle of nivolumab. Every receptor here comes from a human donor with classical Hodgkin lymphoma.

The table lists this clone with a count of one. The gene calls are TRBV29-1 and TRBJ2-7; 8 bases are a match to TRBD2. CDR1 and CDR2 (germline): SQVTM, ANQGSEA. The CDR3 is 14 amino acids. Unmatched junction bases numbered 9, after V lost 6 bases and J lost 2 bases. CDR3 residues: CSVSPGGSTYEQYF. The CDR3 DNA reads TGCAGCGTCTCCCCGGGAGGGTCAACCTACGAGCAGTACTTC.

This chain connects TRBV30 to TRBJ1-5; TRBD1 matches at 7 bases. Germline V gene sequence: CDR1 GTSNPN, CDR2 SVGIG (reference sequence). The CDR3 is made up of 13 amino acids. CDR3 DNA: TGTGCAACGAGCACAGGGGGCAATCAGCCCCAGCATTTT. This translates into CATSTGGNQPQHF.

This chain links TRBV10-3 with TRBJ2-3, with D perhaps TRBD2 (6 bases). Trimming shortened V by 3 bases and J by 4 bases, and 20 bases separated the two germline ends. The CDR3 has 17 residues. Germline V gene sequence: CDR1 ENHRY, CDR2 SYGVKD. The CDR3 reads CAISDLKTAGFSDTQYF. The CDR3 coding sequence is TGTGCCATCAGTGATTTAAAGACGGCGGGATTTTCAGATACGCAGTATTTT.

CDR3 residues: CASLSGGYEQYF. The CDR3 nucleotides are TGTGCTAGTCTATCGGGGGGCTACGAGCAGTACTTC. V gene TRBV11-2 combines with J gene TRBJ2-7; 7 bases fit TRBD2. The CDR3 runs 12 residues. Germline CDR1 is SGHAT and CDR2 is FQNNGV.